This TCR beta chain emerged from a study of HIV-infected children after antiretroviral therapy interruption. About the study: Interruption group median age about 9.5 years; continuous group 7 to 8 years.

Specified treatment: PENTA 11 planned treatment interruption arm or continuous ART arm. Naive CD4+ CD45RA+ CD45RO- T cells were FACS-sorted from thawed PBMCs. Trimming stripped 1 base from V and 6 bases from J, with 12 bases between. Germline V gene sequence: CDR1 SEHNR, CDR2 FQNEAQ (reference sequence). The CDR3 extends over 14 amino acids. This clonotype was found many times. The TCR library was built from RNA with a 3' RACE protocol and unique molecular identifiers. A single record per CDR3 protein comes from TCRdb applying MiXCR to the 3' RACE reads. Here the sample spans 70,000 to 90,000 distinct CDR3 sequences, 6% to 8.5% being singletons.

The source is a pool of human donors with HIV. The V gene is TRBV7-9, the J gene TRBJ1-2; D is ambiguous. The sample here was CD45RA+ CD4+ T cells from PBMCs, pooled from several time points, taken from a donor given antiretroviral therapy, either interrupted or continuous. Regarding subset: naive CD4+ CD45RA+ CD45RO- T cells. CDR3 protein: CASSLVIGKDGYTF. The CDR3 nucleotides are TGTGCCAGCAGCTTAGTAATTGGCAAAGATGGCTACACCTTC.